The rows below give T cell receptor beta chains drawn from one sample of a study of T cell changes during pregnancy in multiple sclerosis. The table came from immunoSEQ multiplex PCR; TCRdb's copy has only in-frame clones and leaves some out. Here the sample spans over 60,000 clones, approximately 92% being singletons. The specimen was peripheral blood, collected in the first trimester of pregnancy. The receptors were gathered from a female donor with multiple sclerosis, enrolled in a pregnancy study. Each CDR3 is given with its conserved first and last residue. A D gene is named only where the DNA matches it firmly. For some rows the clone size is stated as once, few or many, or as a class when expanded; others skip it.

.	18	.	TRBV15	TRBJ1-4	TGTGCCACCAGCAGAGATTTGGTGACAGCCGCAACTAATGAAAAACTGTTTTTT	CATSRDLVTAATNEKLFF
.	14	TRBD1	TRBV6-6	TRBJ1-2	TGTGCCAGCAGTCCCTGGACAGGAAGGTATGGCTACACCTTC	CASSPWTGRYGYTF
.	16	TRBD1	TRBV5-1	TRBJ2-2	TGCGCCAGCAGCTGGGCTGGACAGGGGAACACCGGGGAGCTGTTTTTT	CASSWAGQGNTGELFF
.	14	TRBD1	TRBV7-6	TRBJ2-7	TGTGCCAGCAGCTACCAGGGACAGGGGTACGAGCAGTACTTC	CASSYQGQGYEQYF
.	16	.	TRBV7-8	TRBJ1-5	TGTGCCAGCAGCTCCTCAGGGATTTGGAGCAATCAGCCCCAGCATTTT	CASSSSGIWSNQPQHF
.	19	.	TRBV19	TRBJ1-5	TGTGCCAGTAGTACCCACGGGGGGGCAAGTAAGACCAGTAGTGTTCCCCAGCATTTT	CASSTHGGASKTSSVPQHF
.	13	.	TRBV28	TRBJ1-5	TGTGCCAGCAGTTCTAATAGCAATCAGCCCCAGCATTTT	CASSSNSNQPQHF
.	15	.	TRBV19	TRBJ1-2	TGTGCCAGTAGTACACCCGGGGGGCAGGGGAATGGCTACACCTTC	CASSTPGGQGNGYTF
.	13	TRBD1	TRBV27	TRBJ1-1	TGTGCCAGCAGTTTAGACAGGGGCACTGAAGCTTTCTTT	CASSLDRGTEAFF
.	13	.	TRBV5-1	TRBJ1-1	TGCGCCAGCAGCTTCGGGGATCCTAGGGCGGCTTTCTTT	CASSFGDPRAAFF
few	15	TRBD2	TRBV28	TRBJ2-7	TGTGCCAGCAGTGGGGGGACTAGCGGGAGTTACGAGCAGTACTTC	CASSGGTSGSYEQYF
.	16	.	TRBV5-6	TRBJ2-1	TGTGCCAGCAGCTCCGAAGGGCGGGGCTCCTACAATGAGCAGTTCTTC	CASSSEGRGSYNEQFF
once	16	TRBD2	TRBV7-2	TRBJ2-7	TGTGCCAGCAGCTTAGTTAGCGGGGGGGCCTCCTACGAGCAGTACTTC	CASSLVSGGASYEQYF
.	16	.	TRBV28	TRBJ2-7	TGTGCCAGCAGTTTATCTGCGAGACTCCCAACCTACGAGCAGTACTTC	CASSLSARLPTYEQYF
.	16	TRBD2	TRBV25-1	TRBJ2-1	TGTGCCAGCAGTGAATGGCCCCTAGCGGGAGAGGTTGAGCAGTTCTTC	CASSEWPLAGEVEQFF
.	13	.	TRBV7-9	TRBJ2-3	TGTGCCAGCAGCCAAGTGGGAGGAGATACGCAGTATTTT	CASSQVGGDTQYF
.	14	TRBD1	TRBV5-4	TRBJ2-3	TGTGCCAGCACCTCCGGACAGGTTGGGGATACGCAGTATTTT	CASTSGQVGDTQYF
.	13	.	TRBV29-1	TRBJ1-2	TGCAGCGTTGATTGGGCAGGTCTCTATGGCTACACCTTC	CSVDWAGLYGYTF
.	14	.	TRBV5-4	TRBJ2-7	TGTGCCAGCAGCCCGGGATCCCGATTCTACGAGCAGTACTTC	CASSPGSRFYEQYF
.	15	.	TRBV5-1	TRBJ2-5	TGCGCCAGCAGCTTGTTAGCGGCCGGGGAAGAGACCCAGTACTTC	CASSLLAAGEETQYF
.	14	.	TRBV6-1	TRBJ2-5	TGTGCCAGCGCGGAAACTCAGGGTCGCGAGACCCAGTACTTC	CASAETQGRETQYF
.	18	TRBD2	TRBV18	TRBJ2-2	TGTGCCAGCTCACCTCTAGCGGGAGGATCATCGAACACCGGGGAGCTGTTTTTT	CASSPLAGGSSNTGELFF
.	14	.	TRBV6-1	TRBJ2-2	TGTGCCACGCCCCCTCGGGAGAACACCGGGGAGCTGTTTTTT	CATPPRENTGELFF
.	17	TRBD1	TRBV10-3	TRBJ1-5	TGTGCCATCAGTGACCCCGGGTACAGGGGTAGCAATCAGCCCCAGCATTTT	CAISDPGYRGSNQPQHF
.	12	.	TRBV10-3	TRBJ2-3	TGTGCCATAGGTGAAAGAGGAGATACGCAGTATTTT	CAIGERGDTQYF
.	15	TRBD1	TRBV9	TRBJ2-2	TGTGCCAGCAGCGGGACAGGGGTAAACACCGGGGAGCTGTTTTTT	CASSGTGVNTGELFF
.	15	TRBD2	TRBV4-3	TRBJ2-3	TGCGCCAGCAGCCAGGGACTAGCGCTCACAGATACGCAGTATTTT	CASSQGLALTDTQYF
.	13	.	TRBV6-4	TRBJ2-1	TGTGCCAGCAGTGACTCGGGGCACAATGAGCAGTTCTTC	CASSDSGHNEQFF
once	20	.	TRBV21-1	TRBJ2-7	TGTGCCAGCAGCGAAAATGTACCCCCCCTACGCGGGGCTATGCCCTACGAGCAGTACTTC	CASSENVPPLRGAMPYEQYF
.	12	.	TRBV19	TRBJ2-2	TGTGCCAGTACCAGATACACCGGGGAGCTGTTTTTT	CASTRYTGELFF
.	20	TRBD1	TRBV14	TRBJ1-3	TGTGCCAGCAGCATCAACCGGGGACAGGGGGCCTTCTACTCTGGAAACACCATATATTTT	CASSINRGQGAFYSGNTIYF
.	15	.	TRBV19	TRBJ2-7	TGTGCCAGTAGTATAGGCCCCACTAGTCACAACGAGCAGTACTTC	CASSIGPTSHNEQYF
.	18	TRBD2	TRBV12-5	TRBJ2-5	TGTGCTAGTGGTTTGGTAGCTCGGGGGGAGGGCAAGAAAGAGACCCAGTACTTC	CASGLVARGEGKKETQYF
.	16	TRBD2	TRBV7-8	TRBJ2-2	TGTGCCAGCAGCTTGGCCAGCGGGGGGGCCACCGGGGAGCTGTTTTTT	CASSLASGGATGELFF
.	12	.	TRBV2	TRBJ1-2	TGTGCCAGCAGTCCCAGGGTAGATGGCTACACCTTC	CASSPRVDGYTF
.	16	.	TRBV30	TRBJ2-6	TGTGCCTGGGGAGTACCAGGGGCGGCTGGGGCCAACGTCCTGACTTTC	CAWGVPGAAGANVLTF
.	14	.	TRBV7-3	TRBJ2-7	TGTGCCAGCAGCACGGGACTCGGGGCCTACGAGCAGTACTTC	CASSTGLGAYEQYF
once	16	TRBD2	TRBV7-9	TRBJ2-1	TGTGCCAGCAGCCGAGAGCGGGAGTGGTCCTACAATGAGCAGTTCTTC	CASSREREWSYNEQFF
.	15	.	TRBV5-8	TRBJ2-3	TGTGCCAGCAGCTTATGGCTGATTAGCACAGATACGCAGTATTTT	CASSLWLISTDTQYF
.	15	.	TRBV5-4	TRBJ1-4	TGTGCCAGCAGCCTAGGGGCGGAGTCCAATGAAAAACTGTTTTTT	CASSLGAESNEKLFF
.	14	TRBD2	TRBV7-2	TRBJ2-7	TGTGCCAGCAGCTCGGGACTAGCAGGCTGGGAGCAGTACTTC	CASSSGLAGWEQYF
.	15	.	TRBV14	TRBJ2-1	TGTGCCAGCAGCCAAGTGTCACACTCCTACAATGAGCAGTTCTTC	CASSQVSHSYNEQFF
.	19	.	TRBV11-2	TRBJ1-2	TGTGCCAGCAGCTTCTGGGACAAGGCCCCATCCCGATCTAACTATGGCTACACCTTC	CASSFWDKAPSRSNYGYTF
.	12	.	TRBV6-1	TRBJ2-1	TGTGCCAGCAGTGAATGGAGCGGTGAGCAGTTCTTC	CASSEWSGEQFF
.	16	.	TRBV27	TRBJ2-5	TGTGCCAGCAGTTTATATGGGCCGATTCTTCAAGAGACCCAGTACTTC	CASSLYGPILQETQYF
.	15	TRBD1	TRBV5-1	TRBJ2-7	TGCGCCAGCAGCGCAAATATCGGGACAGCCTACGAGCAGTACTTC	CASSANIGTAYEQYF
.	15	TRBD2	TRBV19	TRBJ2-2	TGTGCCAGTGTTGGACTAGCGGGCGTCACCGGGGAGCTGTTTTTT	CASVGLAGVTGELFF
.	14	.	TRBV6-4	TRBJ1-2	TGTGCCAGCAGCCGCCTGCCGGGGAACTATGGCTACACCTTC	CASSRLPGNYGYTF
.	15	.	TRBV19	TRBJ2-2	TGTGCCAGTAGACAGAATAATTTAAGAACCGGGGAGCTGTTTTTT	CASRQNNLRTGELFF
.	15	TRBD2	TRBV5-1	TRBJ2-1	TGCGCCAGCGGGTTACTAGCGGGAGTAATGAATGAGCAGTTCTTC	CASGLLAGVMNEQFF
.	17	TRBD1	TRBV10-3	TRBJ1-4	TGTGCCATCAGTGAGTCTCCAACAGGGGGCCGGACTGAAAAACTGTTTTTT	CAISESPTGGRTEKLFF
.	17	TRBD1	TRBV19	TRBJ1-3	TGTGCCAGTTCTCTGGGACAGGGCTTTATTTCTGGAAACACCATATATTTT	CASSLGQGFISGNTIYF
.	14	.	TRBV7-9	TRBJ2-3	TGTGCCAGCAGCTTTAGCAACCCCACAGATACGCAGTATTTT	CASSFSNPTDTQYF
.	13	TRBD1	TRBV7-2	TRBJ2-1	TGTGCCAGCAGCTTAAGGCAGGGGGATGAGCAGTTCTTC	CASSLRQGDEQFF
once	16	.	TRBV10-3	TRBJ2-7	TGTGCCATCAGTGAGTCGAAGCAGGGGGGCAGGAACGAGCAGTACTTC	CAISESKQGGRNEQYF